Reported below is one T cell receptor beta chain. The authors' processing: Nucleated cell counts were estimated from reference gene primer amplification. The table came from immunoSEQ multiplex PCR; TCRdb's copy has only in-frame clones and leaves some out. V and J calls and clone size come straight from that table; D and trimming were deduced from the DNA. The sample lists approximately 240,000 clones, roughly nine tenths seen once, with about 12% in the top ten. The source of the sample is a study of blood T cell repertoires in COVID-19. Germline values: CDR1 SEHNR, CDR2 FQNEAQ (reference sequence). V was pared by 2 bases and J by 4 bases, with 10 bases between. The CDR3 is 14 amino acids.

This TCR was recovered from a woman between 18 and 29 years old who had recovered from COVID-19. Sequencing used peripheral blood. The V and J genes are TRBV7-9 and TRBJ2-3, with D maybe TRBD2 (5 bases). The CDR3 loop is CASSLRGAADTQYF. The CDR3 bases are TGTGCCAGCAGCTTACGGGGAGCGGCAGATACGCAGTATTTT.